This TCR beta chain was observed in a study of CXCR3-negative and CXCR3-positive naive CD8 T cells. Study summary: With about 1.5 +/- 0.3 million reads per library, the TRB reads numbered some 130 million in total.

Study-wide results and limits: Greater hydrophobicity was found in TRB CDR3s of CXCR3-positive naive cells than of CXCR3-negative naive cells. Similar TRBV-TRBJ usage characterized naive CXCR3-negative and CXCR3-positive cells; memory cells differed. Naive subsets were similarly diverse, while memory CD8+ repertoires were much less diverse.

The V gene's germline CDR1 is SQVTM and CDR2 ANQGSEA. CDR3 length: 14 amino acids. As to this clonotype: No antigen is known for it.

Definition of naive CD8+ T cells rested on a CD45RO-CCR7+CD27+CD95- profile. Each TRB cDNA library was prepared by 5' RACE (with UMI labels). TCRdb reprocessed the 5' RACE reads and reports one entry per CDR3 protein, with no DNA. The sample has 6,000 or so distinct CDR3 sequences. Sequencing used naive CXCR3+ CD8+ T cells from blood. Specified subset: CD45RO-CCR7+CD27+CD95- naive CD8+ T cells expressing CXCR3 (TNR3+). The chain joins TRBV29-1 to TRBJ2-1. This TCR came from a human donor in good health. Some clones in this sample may be carry-over from other donors' samples. The CDR3 protein is CSVEAIGFYGEQFF.